The sequence of this T cell receptor beta chain was determined in a study of blood T cell repertoires in COVID-19. Study overall: Nucleic acid was either cDNA or gDNA, and it came from T cells, B-cell-depleted T cells, or PBMCs.

Under the authors' procedure: Reference gene primer amplification gave nucleated cell count estimates. Profiling relied on immunoSEQ multiplex PCR, and the TCRdb table lists in-frame clones only, not all of them. V, J and clone size reflect that table, while D and trimming were determined from the DNA. Of hundreds of thousands of clones listed, around 90% are singletons. The CDR3 is 14 amino acids. Germline V gives CDR1 KGHDR, CDR2 SFDVKD. The V and J ends lost 10 bases and 0 bases, in that order; junction bases with no gene match: 6. This TCR was sampled from a woman aged 30 to 39 with acute or convalescent COVID-19. The V and J genes are TRBV24-1 and TRBJ1-1; 8 nucleotides line up with TRBD1. The sample consisted of peripheral blood. The CDR3 bases are TGTGCCACTCGGGACAGGACAATGAACACTGAAGCTTTCTTT. It translates to CATRDRTMNTEAFF.